This TCR beta chain was identified in a study of T cell repertoires in cytomegalovirus infection. As for the study in general: In public TCR beta signatures, there were indications of both CMV infection and matching HLA type.

This clonotype came up many times. Its antigen remains unidentified. Each CDR3 protein is one row after TCRdb ran MiXCR on the reads. The repertoire includes a few hundred thousand distinct CDR3 sequences, 15% to 20% of them detected once, and approximately 10% sits in the top ten. Study-level results: Cumulative frequency of public TCR beta families picked out carriers of CMV plus the relevant HLA.

The CDR3 runs to 18 residues. Germline lookup yields CDR1 SGHTA and CDR2 FQGNSA. Deletions cut 0 bases from V and 4 bases from J, with 21 bases between. This chain joins TRBV7-2 and TRBJ1-2; D is unclear. The clonotype comes from a human donor in good health (CMV status not recorded). Some clones in this sample may be carry-over from other donors' samples. The sequenced material came from PBMCs. The CDR3 DNA sequence: TGTGCCAGCAGCTTAGCGCAGGTTAGGCCCGGAATCATCTATGGCTACACCTTC. Translation: CASSLAQVRPGIIYGYTF. The whole variable domain, remainder taken from reference TRBV7-2 and TRBJ1-2, is GAGVSQSPSNKVTEKGKDVELRCDPISGHTALYWYRQSLGQGLEFLIYFQGNSAPDKSGLPSDRFSAERTGGSVSTLTIQRTQQEDSAVYLCASSLAQVRPGIIYGYTFGSGTRLTVV.